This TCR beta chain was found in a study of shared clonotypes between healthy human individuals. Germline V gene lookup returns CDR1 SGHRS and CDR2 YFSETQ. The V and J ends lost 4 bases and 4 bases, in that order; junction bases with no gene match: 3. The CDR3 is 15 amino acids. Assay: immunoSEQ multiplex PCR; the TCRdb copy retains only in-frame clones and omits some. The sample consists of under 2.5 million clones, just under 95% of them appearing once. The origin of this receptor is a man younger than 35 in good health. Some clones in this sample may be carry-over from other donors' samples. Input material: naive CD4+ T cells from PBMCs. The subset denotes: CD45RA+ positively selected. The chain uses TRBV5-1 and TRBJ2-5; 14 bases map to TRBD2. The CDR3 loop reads CASSSGTSGRETQYF. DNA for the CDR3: TGCGCCAGCAGCAGCGGGACTAGCGGGAGAGAGACCCAGTACTTC.